Listed below are T cell receptor beta chains from one sample, sequenced in a study of blood T cells in healthy people across ages. TCRdb called the 5' RACE reads again in MiXCR, with one record for every CDR3 protein. The sample includes some 780,000 distinct CDR3 sequences, roughly three fifths seen only once; the top ten take under 30%. The specimen was blood. The source of these receptors is a man in his forties in good health. The CDR3 runs from the conserved cysteine through the conserved F or W. The order of the fields is clone size, V gene, D gene, J gene, CDR3 protein, CDR3 DNA. The D gene is left open where the match is weak. Clone size appears in some rows only: once, few, many, or a class for an expanded clone.

>.|TRBV6-1|.|TRBJ2-7
CASSPRGFTYEQYF
TGTGCCAGCAGCCCGAGGGGATTCACCTACGAGCAGTACTTC
>.|TRBV3-1|.|TRBJ2-7
CASSQGAQSSYEQYF
TGTGCCAGCAGCCAAGGGGCCCAGAGCTCCTACGAGCAGTACTTC
>.|TRBV7-7|TRBD2|TRBJ2-1
CASSREALFNEQFF
TGTGCTAGCAGCCGGGAGGCCCTCTTCAATGAGCAGTTCTTC
>.|TRBV29-1|.|TRBJ2-3
CSVDRSASTDTQYF
TGCAGCGTTGATCGGTCAGCTAGCACAGATACGCAGTATTTT
>few|TRBV28|.|TRBJ2-5
CASSLWEGRETQYF
TGTGCCAGCAGTTTATGGGAAGGCCGGGAGACCCAGTACTTC
>.|TRBV28|TRBD2|TRBJ2-1
CARSKAGGGKNEQFF
TGTGCCAGATCGAAAGCGGGAGGGGGGAAGAATGAGCAGTTCTTC
>.|TRBV4-3|.|TRBJ1-5
CASSQDTHDKGLINQPQHF
TGCGCCAGCAGCCAAGATACGCATGATAAGGGACTAATCAATCAGCCCCAGCATTTT
>.|TRBV20-1|.|TRBJ1-6
CSATRADGSYNSPLHF
TGCAGTGCAACGAGGGCCGACGGCTCCTATAATTCACCCCTCCACTTT
>.|TRBV27|.|TRBJ2-3
CASSFAGQYTDTQYF
TGTGCCAGCAGTTTCGCAGGGCAATATACAGATACGCAGTATTTT
>many|TRBV28|.|TRBJ2-1
CASSYSGLSYNEQFF
TGTGCCAGCAGTTATAGCGGTCTCTCCTACAATGAGCAGTTCTTC
>.|TRBV25-1|.|TRBJ2-7
CASSGRNTEQYF
TGTGCCAGCAGTGGCCGAAATACCGAGCAGTACTTC
>few|TRBV7-9|.|TRBJ2-7
CASSLGASTQGEQYF
TGTGCCAGCAGCTTAGGGGCGTCTACCCAGGGGGAGCAGTACTTC